This note documents a single TCR beta chain sequence. Its antigen is still unknown. Some clones are missing from TCRdb's copy, which holds only in-frame ones; the method was immunoSEQ multiplex PCR. The data contain tens of thousands of clones, 70% to 85% of them seen just once; the ten biggest clones take up 0.9% to 1.1%. This record belongs to a study of memory CD4+ T cells and cytomegalovirus serostatus. Findings of the study overall: A US-trained random forest predicted CMV serostatus with median AUC around 0.93.

The V gene's germline CDR1 is MRHNA and CDR2 SNTAGT. The CDR3 is 14 residues long. Trimming pared 8 bases from V and 4 bases from J, leaving 14 bases between. The sort gate was single viable CD3+CD4+CD8-CD45RO+ cells for memory CD4+ T cells. After thawing, CD4+ T cells were positively selected. Sequenced material: memory CD4+ T cells from blood. The V gene is TRBV6-4, the J gene TRBJ2-2; no definite D call. The TCR was taken from an adult in good health and CMV-seronegative. The chain's CDR3 is CASRSQPSTGELFF. CDR3 nucleotide sequence: TGTGCCAGCCGTTCGCAGCCGAGCACCGGGGAGCTGTTTTTT.